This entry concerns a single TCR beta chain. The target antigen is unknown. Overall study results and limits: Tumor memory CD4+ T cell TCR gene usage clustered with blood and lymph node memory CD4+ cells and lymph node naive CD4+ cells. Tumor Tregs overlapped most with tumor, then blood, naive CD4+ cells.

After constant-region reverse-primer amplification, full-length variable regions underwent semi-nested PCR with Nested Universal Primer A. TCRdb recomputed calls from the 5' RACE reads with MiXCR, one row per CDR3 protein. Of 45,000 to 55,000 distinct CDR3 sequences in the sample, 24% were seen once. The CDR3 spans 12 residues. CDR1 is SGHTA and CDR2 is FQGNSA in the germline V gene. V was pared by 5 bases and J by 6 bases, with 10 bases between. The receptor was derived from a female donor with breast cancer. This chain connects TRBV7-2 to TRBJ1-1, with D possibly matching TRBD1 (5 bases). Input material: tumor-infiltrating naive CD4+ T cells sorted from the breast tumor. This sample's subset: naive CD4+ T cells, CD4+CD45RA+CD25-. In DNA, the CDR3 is TGTGCCAGCAGCCTTGTGGGGGCTGAAGCTTTCTTT. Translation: CASSLVGAEAFF.